The TCR beta chain described here comes from a study of T cells in Graves' hyperthyroidism and ophthalmopathy. General study findings and limits: Blood samples included most of the expanded thyroid clonotypes exceeding 0.001.

This clonotype was observed at least ten times. Antigen specificity is unknown. With a duration under 2 months, the hyperthyroidism was newly diagnosed in patients aged 18 to 65. Amplified TCR beta CDR3 regions came from RNA transcripts. With the HTBI primer set, the TCR CDR3 went through a first round of RT-PCR. TCRdb re-called the multiplex PCR reads through MiXCR, storing one row per CDR3 protein. Among about 680,000 distinct CDR3 sequences listed, approximately 36% were seen once. The CDR3 contains 16 residues. CDR1 and CDR2 (germline): LNHDA, SQIVND (reference sequence). Trimming left V 3 bases short and J 4 bases short, with 13 bases between.

The V gene is TRBV19, the J gene TRBJ2-6; tentative D call: TRBD2 (6 bases). The source is a woman aged 35 to 49 with Graves' hyperthyroidism. Sequencing was performed on blood. This CDR3 is CASSMAAGYGANVLTF. CDR3 sequence (DNA): TGTGCCAGTAGTATGGCGGCGGGGTACGGGGCCAACGTCCTGACTTTC.